Given below is one TCR beta chain in context. Its antigen is not known. This entry is derived from a study of T-cell memory formation after mild COVID-19. General study results and limits: Pre-infection memory harbored some responding clones, suggesting cross-reactive memory joined. Later expanders leaned CD4+, whereas day 15 to 85 contracting clones were balanced CD4/CD8. Contracting CD4+ clones sat mainly in CM and EM; CD8+ in EMRA.

Trimming shortened V by 0 bases and J by 1 base, and 9 bases separated the two germline ends. There are 14 residues in the CDR3. In germline, CDR1 is DFQATT, CDR2 SNEGSKA (reference sequence). TCRalpha and TCRbeta libraries used 5'RACE with constant-segment primers and UMIs. One entry per CDR3 protein, called by TCRdb with MiXCR from the 5' RACE reads. The data hold around 150,000 distinct CDR3 sequences, with roughly 28% observed a single time. V is TRBV20-1 and J is TRBJ1-1, with D possibly matching TRBD1 (5 bases). Sequences were obtained from PBMCs or a T cell subset sorted from them (not recorded which). This clonotype was sampled from an adult woman who had mild COVID-19 (a few samples of this study predate the infection). Cell type and time point are not known. DNA of the CDR3: TGCAGTGCTAGAGACAGTGGACAGAACACTGAAGCTTTCTTT. Translating gives CSARDSGQNTEAFF.